Presented here are 5 T cell receptor beta chains from one specimen sequenced in a study of T-cell memory formation after mild COVID-19. Via MiXCR, TCRdb re-called the 5' RACE reads, giving one row per CDR3 protein. The sample has under 400,000 distinct CDR3 sequences, 28% seen once. Sequenced input: PBMCs or a T cell subset sorted from them (not recorded which). All receptors come from an adult woman who had mild COVID-19 (a few samples of this study predate the infection). Cell type and time point are not known.

This chain uses TRBV24-1 with TRBJ1-1, with unresolved D. This CDR3 has 13 amino acids. CDR1 is KGHDR, CDR2 SFDVKD, per germline. V lost 6 bases to trimming and J lost 5 bases, with 12 bases between them. The CDR3 sequence: CATSTGRKTEAFF. CDR3 coding DNA: TGTGCCACCAGTACCGGGAGGAAGACTGAAGCTTTCTTT.

V gene TRBV9 combines with J gene TRBJ2-3; 9 nucleotides agree with TRBD2. The CDR3 totals 16 residues. Germline V lookup: CDR1 SGDLS, CDR2 YYNGEE. The J segment lost 4 bases and the V segment lost 4 bases, leaving 10 bases of the junction unmatched. The chain's CDR3 is CASSSSLAGVADTQYF. In DNA form, the CDR3 reads TGTGCCAGCAGCTCCTCCTTAGCGGGGGTCGCAGATACGCAGTATTTT.

This clonotype occurred many times. The chain links TRBV29-1 to TRBJ2-7, with 11 bases fitting TRBD2. In germline, CDR1 is SQVTM, CDR2 ANQGSEA. The CDR3 spans 14 residues. Trimming cost V 6 bases and J 9 bases; bases outside gene matches: 13. CDR3 residues: CSVVGVSGRAWQYF. The CDR3 DNA follows: TGCAGCGTGGTGGGGGTTAGCGGGAGGGCCTGGCAGTACTTC.

V is TRBV11-2 and J is TRBJ1-2, with no clear D. Germline V gene sequence: CDR1 SGHAT, CDR2 FQNNGV. The CDR3 has 17 residues. The germline V and J ends were trimmed by 0 bases and 5 bases, with 19 bases remaining between them. The CDR3 spells CASSLDPQSHSTYGYTF. As DNA, the CDR3 is TGTGCCAGCAGCTTAGATCCCCAGAGCCACAGTACTTATGGCTACACCTTC.

In DNA, the CDR3 is TGTGCCAGCAGCTTACCAGCGGGGGGGCTGGGCAATGAGCAGTTCTTC. Translation gives CASSLPAGGLGNEQFF. The V and J genes are TRBV7-3 and TRBJ2-1, with TRBD2 matching 10 bases. CDR1 SGHTA and CDR2 FQGTGA come from the germline V gene. The ends lost 2 bases at V and 6 bases at J; junction bases unmatched: 7. The CDR3 loop spans 16 amino acids.